This is a list of T cell receptor beta chains from one sample in a study of blood T cell repertoires in COVID-19. Measured with immunoSEQ multiplex PCR; TCRdb has only the in-frame clones, and not every one. The data contain roughly 65,000 clones, 90% of them singletons. The sequencing sample was made of peripheral blood. Receptor source: a man aged 60 to 69 with acute or convalescent COVID-19. The CDR3 runs from the conserved cysteine through the conserved F or W. Each record gives: CDR3 DNA, CDR3 protein, V gene, D gene, clone size, J gene. D genes are given only for firm matches. Expanded clones are given a class, and other clones once, few, many or no size at all.

CDR3 DNA: TGTGCCAGCAGCGTGGCTCAACTAGCGGCCTACCCCATCGCCTACAATGAGCAGTTCTTC; CDR3 protein: CASSVAQLAAYPIAYNEQFF; V gene: TRBV9; D gene: TRBD2; clone size: few; J gene: TRBJ2-1
CDR3 DNA: TGTGCCAGTTCCCGGCAGGGCGAAGCTTTCTTT; CDR3 protein: CASSRQGEAFF; V gene: TRBV5-6; D gene: NA; clone size: NA; J gene: TRBJ1-1
CDR3 DNA: TGTGCCTGGAGTGTAACCAGAAACACTGAAGCTTTCTTT; CDR3 protein: CAWSVTRNTEAFF; V gene: TRBV30; D gene: NA; clone size: NA; J gene: TRBJ1-1
CDR3 DNA: TGTGCCAGCAGCTTAGAAGGGGGCGCGGGGAAAGCTTTCTTT; CDR3 protein: CASSLEGGAGKAFF; V gene: TRBV7-2; D gene: TRBD1; clone size: NA; J gene: TRBJ1-1
CDR3 DNA: TGTGCCAGCAGTACCGGAGGCGGCGGAGCCTACGAGCAGTACTTC; CDR3 protein: CASSTGGGGAYEQYF; V gene: TRBV6-5; D gene: NA; clone size: NA; J gene: TRBJ2-7
CDR3 DNA: TGTGCCAGCAGCCTACCACAGGGCGATAATGAAGCTTTCTTT; CDR3 protein: CASSLPQGDNEAFF; V gene: TRBV5-4; D gene: NA; clone size: NA; J gene: TRBJ1-1
CDR3 DNA: TGTGCCAGTAGTATAGACCAGGGTAAACGACTGTTTTTT; CDR3 protein: CASSIDQGKRLFF; V gene: TRBV19; D gene: NA; clone size: NA; J gene: TRBJ1-4
CDR3 DNA: TGTGCCAGCAGCATGACAGGGAATGAAAAACTGTTTTTT; CDR3 protein: CASSMTGNEKLFF; V gene: TRBV5-4; D gene: TRBD1; clone size: NA; J gene: TRBJ1-4
CDR3 DNA: TGTGCCAGTAGCCCCCAGTTGAACACTGAAGCTTTCTTT; CDR3 protein: CASSPQLNTEAFF; V gene: TRBV19; D gene: NA; clone size: once; J gene: TRBJ1-1
CDR3 DNA: TGTGCCAGCAGCTCGACCTGGGACAGGGGCTACGAGCAGTACTTC; CDR3 protein: CASSSTWDRGYEQYF; V gene: TRBV11-2; D gene: TRBD1; clone size: NA; J gene: TRBJ2-7
CDR3 DNA: TGTGCCAGCAGCGTAACTGACTCTGGAAACACCATATATTTT; CDR3 protein: CASSVTDSGNTIYF; V gene: TRBV9; D gene: NA; clone size: NA; J gene: TRBJ1-3
CDR3 DNA: TGTGCCAGCCCACTGCGGGGTCGAAGGAACACTGAAGCTTTCTTT; CDR3 protein: CASPLRGRRNTEAFF; V gene: TRBV18; D gene: NA; clone size: NA; J gene: TRBJ1-1
CDR3 DNA: TGTGCCAGCAGCCAGAGACACCCTGCCTACGAGCAGTACTTC; CDR3 protein: CASSQRHPAYEQYF; V gene: TRBV3-1/TRBV3-2; D gene: NA; clone size: NA; J gene: TRBJ2-7
CDR3 DNA: TGTGCCAGCTCACCACGGGACAGGGTATTGGATGAGCAGTTCTTC; CDR3 protein: CASSPRDRVLDEQFF; V gene: TRBV18; D gene: TRBD1; clone size: NA; J gene: TRBJ2-1
CDR3 DNA: TGTGCCAGCAGCCAAGATCTAATACCGAACACTGAAGCTTTCTTT; CDR3 protein: CASSQDLIPNTEAFF; V gene: TRBV14; D gene: NA; clone size: NA; J gene: TRBJ1-1
CDR3 DNA: TGTGCCAGCAGTTACTTGACGTCCGGGGAAGCTTTCTTT; CDR3 protein: CASSYLTSGEAFF; V gene: TRBV6-6; D gene: NA; clone size: NA; J gene: TRBJ1-1
CDR3 DNA: TGTGCCAGCAGCTTGGATAGCGGGAGAAACACCGGGGAGCTGTTTTTT; CDR3 protein: CASSLDSGRNTGELFF; V gene: TRBV5-6; D gene: TRBD2; clone size: NA; J gene: TRBJ2-2
CDR3 DNA: TGCGCCAGCAGCTTGGACAGCCTCTATGGCTACACCTTC; CDR3 protein: CASSLDSLYGYTF; V gene: TRBV5-1; D gene: NA; clone size: NA; J gene: TRBJ1-2
CDR3 DNA: TGTGCCAGCAGCTTCATCGGGGCAGGGGTCATGTTGAGGAATCAGCCCCAGCATTTT; CDR3 protein: CASSFIGAGVMLRNQPQHF; V gene: TRBV5-8; D gene: NA; clone size: NA; J gene: TRBJ1-5
CDR3 DNA: TGTGCCAGCGGCACATCCTACGAGCAGTACTTC; CDR3 protein: CASGTSYEQYF; V gene: TRBV12-3/TRBV12-4; D gene: NA; clone size: once; J gene: TRBJ2-7
CDR3 DNA: TGTGCCAGCAGCTTCCAGGGGGCTGGGGAGCTGTTTTTT; CDR3 protein: CASSFQGAGELFF; V gene: TRBV7-2; D gene: TRBD1; clone size: once; J gene: TRBJ2-2
CDR3 DNA: TGTGCCACCAGCAGTCCGCAACAGCAGCATGGGGGCTACACCTTC; CDR3 protein: CATSSPQQQHGGYTF; V gene: TRBV15; D gene: NA; clone size: NA; J gene: TRBJ1-2
CDR3 DNA: TGTGCCAGCAGTTTAAGAGGGAACACCGGGGAGCTGTTTTTT; CDR3 protein: CASSLRGNTGELFF; V gene: TRBV27; D gene: NA; clone size: NA; J gene: TRBJ2-2
CDR3 DNA: TGTGCCAGCAGCCCGGGACAGTACAATGAGCAGTTCTTC; CDR3 protein: CASSPGQYNEQFF; V gene: TRBV9; D gene: TRBD1; clone size: NA; J gene: TRBJ2-1
CDR3 DNA: TGTGCCAGCAGCTTGGGGGACAGCCGCCTCGGGGTCTATGGCTACACCTTC; CDR3 protein: CASSLGDSRLGVYGYTF; V gene: TRBV5-4; D gene: TRBD1; clone size: NA; J gene: TRBJ1-2
CDR3 DNA: TGTGCCAGCAGTGAATCGCCCCGAGGAGCAAAGAACACTGAAGCTTTCTTT; CDR3 protein: CASSESPRGAKNTEAFF; V gene: TRBV2; D gene: NA; clone size: once; J gene: TRBJ1-1
CDR3 DNA: TGTGCCAGCAGCTCGGCCGGGAATTACAATGAGCAGTTCTTC; CDR3 protein: CASSSAGNYNEQFF; V gene: TRBV9; D gene: NA; clone size: NA; J gene: TRBJ2-1
CDR3 DNA: TGTGCCAGCAGCCTGCCCAGGGGAACTGAAGCTTTCTTT; CDR3 protein: CASSLPRGTEAFF; V gene: TRBV3-1/TRBV3-2; D gene: NA; clone size: NA; J gene: TRBJ1-1
CDR3 DNA: TGTGCCACCTCCAACACAGGGGGCGACTATGGCTACACCTTC; CDR3 protein: CATSNTGGDYGYTF; V gene: TRBV6-5; D gene: TRBD1; clone size: NA; J gene: TRBJ1-2
CDR3 DNA: TGTGCTAGTGGTTTGGCCGGACAGAACTCTGGAAACACCATATATTTT; CDR3 protein: CASGLAGQNSGNTIYF; V gene: TRBV12-5; D gene: NA; clone size: NA; J gene: TRBJ1-3
CDR3 DNA: TGTGCCAGCAGGGCCCTCAGGGGGACCTACGAGCAGTACTTC; CDR3 protein: CASRALRGTYEQYF; V gene: TRBV2; D gene: TRBD1; clone size: NA; J gene: TRBJ2-7
CDR3 DNA: TGTGCCAGCAGCCGGACACTGAACACTGAAGCTTTCTTT; CDR3 protein: CASSRTLNTEAFF; V gene: TRBV6-5; D gene: NA; clone size: NA; J gene: TRBJ1-1
CDR3 DNA: TGTGCCATCAGTGATGGACAGATCGCGAAAAAACTGTTTTTT; CDR3 protein: CAISDGQIAKKLFF; V gene: TRBV10-3; D gene: NA; clone size: NA; J gene: TRBJ1-4
CDR3 DNA: TGCGCCAGCAGCTTAGGGGGCAGGAGAGGGTACGAGCAGTACTTC; CDR3 protein: CASSLGGRRGYEQYF; V gene: TRBV4-1; D gene: TRBD1; clone size: NA; J gene: TRBJ2-7
CDR3 DNA: TGTGCCAGCAGTGTGGCCCATGACTCCTACGAGCAGTACTTC; CDR3 protein: CASSVAHDSYEQYF; V gene: TRBV2; D gene: NA; clone size: NA; J gene: TRBJ2-7